The 25 T cell receptor beta chains listed next were all sequenced from one sample in a study of blood T cells in healthy people across ages. A second PCR of about 7 to 11 cycles used a sample-barcoded 5' primer and a J-beta primer mix. TCRdb fed the 5' RACE reads into MiXCR, producing one record per CDR3 protein. This sample has hundreds of thousands of distinct CDR3 sequences, with under 30% found just once. Sequencing was done on a sample of blood. The source is a woman of 80 years or more in good health.

This clonotype was seen ten or more times. The chain joins TRBV15 to TRBJ2-3; D may correspond to TRBD1 or TRBD2 (6 bases each). Germline lookup yields CDR1 LNHNV and CDR2 YYDKDF (reference sequence). The CDR3 is 14 residues long. The V end was cut by 8 bases, the J end by 3 bases, with 15 bases between. The CDR3 here is CATAGQLQTDTQYF. CDR3 DNA: TGTGCCACCGCGGGACAACTGCAAACAGATACGCAGTATTTT.

This clonotype was seen repeatedly, ten times or more. The V gene is TRBV20-1, the J gene TRBJ2-7; 8 bases are shared with TRBD2. Germline loops: CDR1 DFQATT, CDR2 SNEGSKA (reference sequence). The CDR3 is 12 amino acids. The J segment lost 5 bases and the V segment lost 4 bases, leaving 4 bases of the junction unmatched. CDR3: CSAIAGGNEQYF. The CDR3 DNA is TGCAGTGCTATTGCGGGGGGTAACGAGCAGTACTTC.

This clonotype was detected a few times. The chain recombines TRBV5-1 with TRBJ2-2; 8 positions agree with TRBD2. There are 17 residues in the CDR3. V lost 0 bases and J lost 3; bases outside the gene matches: 7. The germline gives CDR1 SGHRS, CDR2 YFSETQ. The DNA for the CDR3 is TGCGCCAGCAGCTTGGACGCTAGCGGGTTCTACACCGGGGAGCTGTTTTTT. Protein: CASSLDASGFYTGELFF.

As concerns this clonotype: This sequence may be a read error, since a much larger clone differs from it by one base. The V gene is TRBV28, the J gene TRBJ2-7; TRBD1 agrees at 11 bases. The junction had 5 bases not matched to a gene; V was cut back by 6 bases and J by 4 bases. The germline V gene has CDR1 MDHEN and CDR2 SYDVKM. This CDR3 comprises 14 residues. The CDR3, as DNA: TGTGCCAGCAGAGGGACAGGGGGTCGATACGAGCAGTACTTC. Its translation: CASRGTGGRYEQYF. Combining the CDR3 with reference TRBV28 and TRBJ2-7 gives the whole variable domain DVKVTQSSRYLVKRTGEKVFLECVQDMDHENMFWYRQDPGLGLRLIYFSYDVKMKEKGDIPEGYSVSREKKERFSLILESASTNQTSMYLCASRGTGGRYEQYFGPGTRLTVT.

The rearrangement joins TRBV12-3 or TRBV12-4 to TRBJ1-3, with D possibly being TRBD1 (5 bases). CDR3 length equals 12 residues. V was clipped by 6 bases and J by 5 bases, with 8 bases between them. The CDR3 bases are TGTGCCAGCAGACAGGAGAGAAACACCATATATTTT. Its protein is CASRQERNTIYF.

The V call is TRBV2, the J call TRBJ1-1, with a possible D match to TRBD1 (5 bases). Per germline, CDR1 SNHLY and CDR2 FYNNEI. V dropped 7 bases and J dropped 2 bases, with 17 bases sitting between them. This CDR3 has 15 amino acids. CDR3 residues: CASNLRDGGNTEAFF. The CDR3 coding sequence is TGTGCCAGCAACCTCCGGGACGGGGGAAACACTGAAGCTTTCTTT.

As concerns this clonotype: This may come from a read error, since a much larger clone is one base off. The chain is built from TRBV12-3 or TRBV12-4 and TRBJ1-5; TRBD1 matches 12 bases. This CDR3 contains 15 residues. The trim removed 5 bases at V and 9 bases at J, leaving 8 bases unmatched. The CDR3: CASSAGTGGLLPQHF. In nucleotides, the CDR3 is TGTGCCAGCAGTGCTGGGACAGGGGGCTTGCTGCCCCAGCATTTT.

This clonotype has a count of ten or more. The chain joins TRBV7-2 to TRBJ2-3; 9 bases align to TRBD2. V shed 5 bases and J 5 bases; nucleotides not matched to a gene: 14. Germline V gene lookup returns CDR1 SGHTA and CDR2 FQGNSA. The CDR3 consists of 17 residues. CDR3 coding DNA: TGTGCCAGCAGCCCTGGGGGGGCTAGCGGGGTGATAGATACGCAGTATTTT. Translation gives CASSPGGASGVIDTQYF.

Note on this clonotype: At one boundary the junction diverges from the germline segment, which might be a read error. The V and J genes are TRBV12-3 or TRBV12-4 and TRBJ2-6, with D uncertain. The length of the CDR3 is 17 residues. CDR3 protein: CAGSFVSGQVGANVLTF. CDR3 DNA: TGTGCCGGCAGTTTCGTCAGTGGTCAGGTTGGGGCCAACGTCCTGACTTTC.

This clonotype was seen many times. The chain combines TRBV20-1 with TRBJ2-5; 11 bases align to TRBD2. This CDR3 region has 13 residues. The V and J ends lost 6 bases and 5 bases, in that order; junction bases with no gene match: 5. Germline V lookup: CDR1 DFQATT, CDR2 SNEGSKA (reference sequence). CDR3 nucleotides: TGCAGTGCCAGCCTAGCGGGGGGCGAGACCCAGTACTTC. Its translation is CSASLAGGETQYF.

The chain carries TRBV7-2 and TRBJ1-2; 8 bases are shared with TRBD1. CDR1 and CDR2 (germline): SGHTA, FQGNSA. The CDR3 is 13 amino acids. Trimming at V came to 4 bases and at J to 8 bases, leaving 6 bases not matched to a gene. The CDR3 nucleotides read TGTGCCAGCAGCTCTTATACAGGGGGGGGCTACACCTTC. Its protein product is CASSSYTGGGYTF. Filled out from reference TRBV7-2 and TRBJ1-2, the complete variable domain reads GAGVSQSPSNKVTEKGKDVELRCDPISGHTALYWYRQSLGQGLEFLIYFQGNSAPDKSGLPSDRFSAERTGGSVSTLTIQRTQQEDSAVYLCASSSYTGGGYTFGSGTRLTVV.

The V and J genes are TRBV29-1 and TRBJ1-1, with D unresolved. In germline, CDR1 is SQVTM, CDR2 ANQGSEA. The CDR3 spans 12 residues. V was cut by 4 bases and J by 1 base, with 7 bases left in between. CDR3 amino acids: CSVVWGNTEAFF. In DNA, the CDR3 is TGCAGCGTTGTTTGGGGGAACACTGAAGCTTTCTTT.

This clonotype has ten or more counts. The chain carries TRBV28 and TRBJ2-1; 11 bases fit TRBD2. Germline values: CDR1 MDHEN, CDR2 SYDVKM. V shed 2 bases and J 12 bases; nucleotides not matched to a gene: 9. The CDR3 is made up of 15 amino acids. CDR3 bases: TGTGCCAGCAGTTTAAAAACTAGCGGGGGCCACGGGCAGTTCTTC. Protein product: CASSLKTSGGHGQFF.

This clonotype turned up a few times. The genes are TRBV14 and TRBJ1-2, with D uncertain. In germline, CDR1 is SGHDN, CDR2 FVKESK. V was trimmed by 6 bases and J by 3 bases, leaving 14 bases between them. This CDR3 region has 14 residues. The chain's CDR3 is CASRPQSSDYGYTF. The CDR3 region has the DNA TGTGCCAGCAGGCCACAGAGCTCCGACTATGGCTACACCTTC.

V and J are TRBV6-1 and TRBJ2-7; D is unclear. Per the germline V gene, CDR1 is MNHNS and CDR2 is SASEGT. V lost 11 bases, J lost 0 bases, and 29 bases lay in between. This CDR3 has 18 amino acids. CDR3 coding DNA: TGTGCCCACCATAGCATCCCTCATCTCCCCCAAAGCTCCTACGAGCAGTACTTC. This encodes CAHHSIPHLPQSSYEQYF.

The genes are TRBV24-1 and TRBJ2-1; no clear D gene. CDR3 length: 14 amino acids. The V end lost 10 bases, the J end lost 0 bases, and 12 bases lay between the germline ends. Germline CDR1 KGHDR, CDR2 SFDVKD. The CDR3 region is CATSLTSSYNEQFF. The CDR3 DNA follows: TGTGCCACTAGCCTTACGAGCTCCTACAATGAGCAGTTCTTC.

This clonotype was seen more than once but under ten times. This chain uses TRBV7-6 with TRBJ2-1; no clear D gene. CDR3 size: 16 residues. V shed 6 bases and J shed 4 bases, with 19 bases lying between them. CDR1 and CDR2 (germline): SGHVS, FNYEAQ. CDR3 bases: TGTGCCAGCAGGAGCAGGCCCGGGTCTTTTTACAATGAGCAGTTCTTC. Translation: CASRSRPGSFYNEQFF.

This clonotype was counted many times. A much larger clone differs from this one at a single base, so this may be a read error. The chain uses TRBV7-9 and TRBJ2-5; the D is unclear. Trimming took off 1 base at V and 11 bases at J, with 17 bases between the two ends. CDR3 size: 14 residues. Germline values: CDR1 SEHNR, CDR2 FQNEAQ (reference sequence). The CDR3 loop is CASSLGGGHNEQYF. In DNA form, the CDR3 reads TGTGCCAGCAGCTTAGGTGGTGGTCACAATGAGCAGTACTTC.

The count of this clonotype is one. This sequence joins TRBV10-3 and TRBJ2-2; possible D gene TRBD2, 5 bases. Germline V gives CDR1 ENHRY, CDR2 SYGVKD. V was cut by 3 bases and J by 3 bases, with 14 bases left in between. The CDR3 length is 16 residues. CDR3 loop: CAISEPAWRDTGELFF. As DNA, the CDR3 is TGTGCCATCAGTGAACCCGCTTGGCGGGACACCGGGGAGCTGTTTTTT.

In its sample, this clonotype was seen many times. The chain employs TRBV10-3 and TRBJ2-1, with D possibly being TRBD2 (6 bases). CDR1 and CDR2 (germline): ENHRY, SYGVKD. This CDR3 has 12 residues. V lost 6 bases to trimming and J lost 5 bases, with 8 bases between them. DNA for the CDR3: TGTGCCATCAGGGGACTCCACAATGAGCAGTTCTTC. Its translation: CAIRGLHNEQFF.

This clonotype was picked up many times. The gene calls are TRBV25-1 and TRBJ2-7, with TRBD1 matching over 7 bases. The CDR3 runs to 15 residues. Losses at the gene ends were 3 bases for V and 5 bases for J; bases not matched to a gene: 10. From germline, CDR1 is MGHDK and CDR2 SYGVNS. The chain's CDR3 is CASSDSTGRRNEQYF. CDR3 DNA: TGTGCCAGCAGTGACTCGACAGGGCGGAGGAACGAGCAGTACTTC.

This clonotype appeared many times. V and J are TRBV20-1 and TRBJ2-7, with D possibly being TRBD2 (8 bases). Germline values: CDR1 DFQATT, CDR2 SNEGSKA (reference sequence). V lost 3 bases and J lost 3, with 21 bases in between. The length of the CDR3 is 16 residues. The CDR3 coding sequence is TGCAGTGCTAGTTCGGGAGGGGGCGCCCAAAACTACGAGCAGTACTTC. It specifies CSASSGGGAQNYEQYF.

This sequence joins TRBV20-1 and TRBJ2-2; 12 nucleotides align to TRBD1. V gave up 5 bases and J gave up 5 bases; unmatched junction bases: 9. CDR1 and CDR2 from the germline V gene are DFQATT and SNEGSKA (reference sequence). This CDR3 region has 16 residues. The CDR3 DNA is TGCAGTGCTCGGGACAGGGGGCGCCAGGTTACCGGGGAGCTGTTTTTT. It codes for CSARDRGRQVTGELFF.

As for this clonotype: The junction does not match germline at one end; this may be a read error. V and J are TRBV12-3 or TRBV12-4 and TRBJ1-1; unclear D gene. CDR3 length equals 12 residues. DNA for the CDR3: TGTGCCGGCAGACCTGAGAACACTGAAGCTTTCTTT. Its protein is CAGRPENTEAFF.

The genes are TRBV12-3 or TRBV12-4 and TRBJ2-7; TRBD2 matches 9 bases. The V and J ends lost 3 bases and 8 bases, in that order; junction bases with no gene match: 8. This CDR3 has 14 amino acids. CDR3 protein: CASSLRRGGDQQYF. The CDR3 DNA reads TGTGCCAGCAGTTTGCGGCGGGGGGGCGATCAGCAGTACTTC.